This T cell receptor beta chain was recovered during a study of neurological immune-mediated disorders. This clonotype came up many times. TCRdb redid the calling of the 5' RACE reads with MiXCR, one entry per CDR3 protein. The sample has 40,000 or so distinct CDR3 sequences; about 7% are singletons. V was trimmed by 0 bases and J by 8 bases, leaving 10 bases between them. The CDR3 runs to 13 residues. CDR1 and CDR2 from the germline V gene are MRHNA and SNTAGT. Sample: PBMCs. This chain uses TRBV6-4 with TRBJ1-1, with D possibly TRBD1 on 5 matching bases. The TCR was taken from a woman between 40 and 55 years old in good health. This CDR3 reads CASSDSRTSEAFF. DNA of the CDR3: TGTGCCAGCAGTGACTCAAGGACAAGCGAAGCTTTCTTT.